This T cell receptor (beta chain) came from a study of blood T cell repertoires in COVID-19. CDR1 is SGHRS, CDR2 YFSETQ, per germline. CDR3 length: 16 amino acids. The ends were cut back, 4 bases at V and 5 bases at J, with 21 bases in the middle. This table comes from immunoSEQ multiplex PCR, and its TCRdb copy is limited to in-frame clones, with some not included. The data contain about 400,000 clones, over 75% of them seen just once; the ten biggest clones take up approximately 2.1%. The chain carries TRBV5-1 and TRBJ1-2; perhaps TRBD1 as D (5 bases). Sequencing input: PBMCs or T cells enriched from blood (not recorded which). This receptor was identified in a middle-aged woman with acute COVID-19. This CDR3 reads CASSKGDTREGYGYTF. The DNA for the CDR3 is TGCGCCAGCAGCAAAGGTGACACCAGGGAAGGGTATGGCTACACCTTC. The whole variable domain, remainder taken from reference TRBV5-1 and TRBJ1-2, is KAGVTQTPRYLIKTRGQQVTLSCSPISGHRSVSWYQQTPGQGLQFLFEYFSETQRNKGNFPGRFSGRQFSNSRSEMNVSTLELGDSALYLCASSKGDTREGYGYTFGSGTRLTVV.